This TCR beta chain was retrieved from a study of cytotoxic CD8 clonotypes in ibrutinib-treated CLL. Study information: The patient breakdown showed 11 relapsed/refractory and around 16 treatment-naive cases, with under 18 IGHV unmutated. Following treatment for a median roughly 12 months, range 6 to 36, response samples were then taken. Study-level findings and limits: Baseline clonality exceeded age-matched healthy donors and tracked circulating CD8+ T-cell counts.

This clone was seen a handful of times. Its target is unknown. The repertoire was sequenced with immunoSEQ multiplex PCR; TCRdb's copy has only in-frame clones and lacks some. This table has around 130,000 clones, 84% appearing once. Sequencing was performed on PBMCs, taken after 24 months of ibrutinib treatment. The receptor was derived from a human donor with chronic lymphocytic leukemia.

CDR3 sequence reads: CASSLAGRIYGYTF. The CDR3, as DNA: TGTGCCAGCAGCTTAGCGGGACGGATCTATGGCTACACCTTC. J is TRBJ1-2 and V is TRBV7-2, with D perhaps matching TRBD1 (5 bases). V lost 0 bases and J 4 bases, leaving 9 bases between the germline ends. Germline V gives CDR1 SGHTA, CDR2 FQGNSA. The CDR3 has 14 amino acids.